This T cell receptor beta chain comes out of a study of OX40 agonist ivuxolimab in advanced cancers. Study conclusions and caveats: In general, CD8+ T cells held more expanded clones than CD4+ did, on average.

Concerning this clone: Its antigen is not identified.

Sequencing used immunoSEQ multiplex PCR; TCRdb keeps in-frame clones, though not all of them. This table holds 85,000 to 130,000 clones, over 75% found once. The sequence was collected from an adult with an advanced solid tumor such as melanoma, head and neck, liver or kidney cancer. The specimen comprised CD4+ or CD8+ T cells sorted from blood, sampled in a trial of the OX40 agonist ivuxolimab.

The CDR3 loop reads CASSPDRRSSYEQYF. For the CDR3, the DNA is TGTGCCAGCAGCCCGGACAGGAGGAGCTCCTACGAGCAGTACTTC. The V and J genes are TRBV7-2 and TRBJ2-7, with 7 positions matching TRBD1. V shed 5 bases and J 0 bases; nucleotides not matched to a gene: 7. The length of the CDR3 is 15 residues. Germline lookup yields CDR1 SGHTA and CDR2 FQGNSA.